This is a list of T cell receptor beta chains from one sample in a study of identical twins. TCRdb reprocessed the 5' RACE reads with MiXCR, giving one entry per CDR3 protein. Of around 960,000 distinct CDR3 sequences in the sample, approximately 13% are singletons; the top ten hold around 1.6%. This same sample was also taken into another study, of yellow fever vaccine responses in identical twins.

Material: PBMCs. Receptors originate from a woman between 18 and 30 years old in good health. The CDR3 runs from the conserved cysteine through the conserved F or W. Fields, in order: J gene, V gene, D gene, clone size, CDR3 DNA, CDR3 protein. The D gene is left open where the match is weak. Size tells how often a clone was seen (once, few, many) or the class of an expanded clone, and some rows leave it out.

TRBJ2-2 | TRBV5-1 | NA | NA | TGCGCCAGCAGGACTTACACCGGGGAGCTGTTTTTT | CASRTYTGELFF
TRBJ2-2 | TRBV4-1 | TRBD2 | NA | TGCGCCAGCAGCCAAAGTACTAGCGTATCGAACACCGGGGAGCTGTTTTTT | CASSQSTSVSNTGELFF
TRBJ1-6 | TRBV28 | TRBD1 | NA | TGTGCCAGCAGCCCCCCGGGACAGGGGGTTAATTCACCCCTCCACTTT | CASSPPGQGVNSPLHF
TRBJ2-2 | TRBV2 | NA | many | TGTGCCAGCAGGCTAGCTGTGAACACCGGGGAGCTGTTTTTT | CASRLAVNTGELFF
TRBJ2-1 | TRBV18 | NA | NA | TGTGCCAGCTCACCACCGACTGAGCGCAAATCCTACAATGAGCAGTTCTTC | CASSPPTERKSYNEQFF
TRBJ2-1 | TRBV12-3/TRBV12-4 | NA | few | TGTGCCAGCAGTTTGGGCTACCTAAGCTCCTACAATGAGCAGTTCTTC | CASSLGYLSSYNEQFF
TRBJ2-1 | TRBV27 | NA | many | TGTGCCAGCAGTTTCTCTCACCCAGCCCCTTACAATGAGCAGTTCTTC | CASSFSHPAPYNEQFF
TRBJ2-7 | TRBV4-1 | NA | NA | TGCGCCAGCAGCCAAGGTGGGTTGTCCTACGAGCAGTACTTC | CASSQGGLSYEQYF
TRBJ2-5 | TRBV24-1 | NA | few | TGTGCCACCAGTGACCGTGGTACTCAAGAGACCCAGTACTTC | CATSDRGTQETQYF
TRBJ1-1 | TRBV5-6 | TRBD1 | few | TGTGCCAGCAGCGTAAGACAGGGGTTTGGCACTGAAGCTTTCTTT | CASSVRQGFGTEAFF
TRBJ1-1 | TRBV7-9 | NA | NA | TGTGCCAGCAGCTTACAGGGTTGGGACACTGAAGCTTTCTTT | CASSLQGWDTEAFF
TRBJ2-1 | TRBV2 | NA | many | TGTGCCAGCAGCGACAGTGGCTACTACAATGAGCAGTTCTTC | CASSDSGYYNEQFF
TRBJ1-4 | TRBV4-1 | NA | few | TGCGCCAGCAGCCAAGAAAGGAAAGAAAAACTGTTTTTT | CASSQERKEKLFF
TRBJ2-2 | TRBV10-3 | NA | few | TGTGCCGCACAGGGTGGCACCGGGGAGCTGTTTTTT | CAAQGGTGELFF
TRBJ2-1 | TRBV12-3/TRBV12-4 | TRBD2 | many | TGTGCCAGCAGTTTTGGGCGGGAGAAGGTCTATGAGCAGTTCTTC | CASSFGREKVYEQFF
TRBJ2-2 | TRBV10-2 | NA | NA | TGCGCCAGCAGTGGGGCCGCCGGGGAGCTGTTTTTT | CASSGAAGELFF
TRBJ1-2 | TRBV20-1 | NA | many | TGCAGTGCCCCCAGTCCGGGGGCGGGTGGCTACACCTTC | CSAPSPGAGGYTF
TRBJ1-1 | TRBV12-3/TRBV12-4 | TRBD1 | few | TGTGCCAGCAGCACCACAAAGGGGGCCATGAACACTGAAGCTTTCTTT | CASSTTKGAMNTEAFF
TRBJ2-5 | TRBV6-1 | TRBD1 | NA | TGTGCCAGCAGTGCCAGAAAGGGACAGTCCGGAGCATGGGAGACCCAGTACTTC | CASSARKGQSGAWETQYF
TRBJ2-1 | TRBV4-2 | NA | NA | TGTGCCAGCAGCCAAGATCCGGGGTTACACAATGAGCAGTTCTTC | CASSQDPGLHNEQFF
TRBJ2-7 | TRBV4-1 | TRBD1 | NA | TGCGCCAGCAGCCAAGAGGACAGGAACTCCTACGAGCAGTACTTC | CASSQEDRNSYEQYF
TRBJ1-4 | TRBV6-5 | NA | NA | TGTGCCAGCAGTTACTCGCAGGTGACAAGTAGCGCAACTAATGAAAAACTGTTTTTT | CASSYSQVTSSATNEKLFF
TRBJ1-6 | TRBV12-3/TRBV12-4 | NA | few | TGTGCCAGCAGTGACAACTTGAATTCACCCCTCCACTTT | CASSDNLNSPLHF
TRBJ1-1 | TRBV18 | NA | NA | TGTGCCAGCTTAGAGACAGCCATGAACACTGAAGCTTTCTTT | CASLETAMNTEAFF
TRBJ2-4 | TRBV4-1 | NA | NA | TGCGCCAGCAGCCAGGCGGGGAACATTCAGTACTTC | CASSQAGNIQYF
TRBJ2-7 | TRBV20-1 | TRBD1 | NA | TGCAGTGCTAGAGTCCGCGGACAGGCCTACGAGCAGTACTTC | CSARVRGQAYEQYF
TRBJ2-7 | TRBV15 | TRBD2 | NA | TGTGCCACCAGCAGGCAGCGGGGCTCCTACGAGCAGTACTTC | CATSRQRGSYEQYF
TRBJ2-7 | TRBV4-2 | NA | many | TGTGCCAGCAGCCAAGAGCTCCCTGGCGACGAGCAGTACTTC | CASSQELPGDEQYF
TRBJ2-1 | TRBV7-6 | NA | NA | TGTGCCAGCAGCCCAAGCCAGGGCCACTCCTACAATGAGCAGTTCTTC | CASSPSQGHSYNEQFF
TRBJ2-7 | TRBV4-1 | TRBD1 | NA | TGCGCCAGCAGCCAAGATCCCCGGACAGGGAACTACGAGCAGTACTTC | CASSQDPRTGNYEQYF
TRBJ2-5 | TRBV7-9 | TRBD2 | NA | TGTGCCAGCAGCTTGAGCGGGGGGGCCGGAGAGACCCAGTACTTC | CASSLSGGAGETQYF
TRBJ2-1 | TRBV20-1 | TRBD2 | NA | TGCAGTGCTAGAGTTCTGGGACTAGCGGACAATGAGCAGTTCTTC | CSARVLGLADNEQFF
TRBJ1-1 | TRBV2 | NA | NA | TGTGCCAGCAGTGAAGCGACGGGCCGAGGGGCAGCTTTCTTT | CASSEATGRGAAFF
TRBJ2-5 | TRBV20-1 | NA | few | TGCAGTGCTAAGGACAGAGTGTACCAAGAGACCCAGTACTTC | CSAKDRVYQETQYF
TRBJ1-1 | TRBV3-1 | NA | few | TGTGCCAGCAGCCAAGAATCGGGGGCGCACACTGAAGCTTTCTTT | CASSQESGAHTEAFF
TRBJ2-5 | TRBV24-1 | TRBD2 | NA | TGTGCCACCAGTGATCCTTCTAGCGGGAGTTTGTCGATGGAAGAGACCCAGTACTTC | CATSDPSSGSLSMEETQYF
TRBJ2-1 | TRBV7-8 | TRBD2 | many | TGTGCCAGCAGCTCAGGGACTAGCTCCTACAATGAGCAGTTCTTC | CASSSGTSSYNEQFF
TRBJ2-5 | TRBV6-2/TRBV6-3 | NA | NA | TGTGCCAGCACGCGCTCGGAGACCCAGTACTTC | CASTRSETQYF
TRBJ1-1 | TRBV13 | NA | NA | TGTGCCAGCAGCTTAACAGGGTTCGGGGCCACTGAAGCTTTCTTT | CASSLTGFGATEAFF
TRBJ2-7 | TRBV9 | NA | many | TGTGCCAGCAGCGTAGAAGGAGGGAAGCAAGAGCAGTACTTC | CASSVEGGKQEQYF
TRBJ1-2 | TRBV5-8 | NA | NA | TGTGCCAGCAGCTTGGTACTGGAATATGGCTACACCTTC | CASSLVLEYGYTF
TRBJ2-1 | TRBV3-1 | NA | few | TGTGCCAGCAGCCTAGGTTTTACTGACACCTACAATGAGCAGTTCTTC | CASSLGFTDTYNEQFF
TRBJ2-5 | TRBV2 | NA | many | TGTGCCAGCAGGGTTCCGGGACGAGAGACCCAGTACTTC | CASRVPGRETQYF
TRBJ2-1 | TRBV6-5 | NA | few | TGTGCCAGCAGGCCTACTCGACTAGTTTCTGATGAGCAGTTCTTC | CASRPTRLVSDEQFF
TRBJ2-2 | TRBV19 | TRBD1 | NA | TGTGCCAGTAGTAGACAGGGGATCACCGGGGAGCTGTTTTTT | CASSRQGITGELFF
TRBJ2-5 | TRBV12-3/TRBV12-4 | TRBD2 | few | TGTGCCAGCAGTCGCCCCTCCGGGACTAGCGGGGCCAACCAGTACTTC | CASSRPSGTSGANQYF
TRBJ2-1 | TRBV27 | TRBD1 | NA | TGTGCCAGCAGTGGGGGACAGGACACCCCAACCCAGCAGTTCTTC | CASSGGQDTPTQQFF
TRBJ2-3 | TRBV6-5 | TRBD2 | NA | TGTGCCAGCAGTTACTTAGGCGGGAGGCCAGATACGCAGTATTTT | CASSYLGGRPDTQYF
TRBJ2-1 | TRBV12-3/TRBV12-4 | TRBD2 | few | TGTGCCAGCAGTTTAATGGCTAGCGGATCGGGAGAGCAGTTCTTC | CASSLMASGSGEQFF
TRBJ1-1 | TRBV20-1 | NA | few | TGCAGTGCTCCACAGACGAACACTGAAGCTTTCTTT | CSAPQTNTEAFF
TRBJ2-1 | TRBV11-2 | TRBD2 | few | TGTGCCAGCAGCTTAACTAGCGGGACCTCCTACAATGAGCAGTTCTTC | CASSLTSGTSYNEQFF
TRBJ2-5 | TRBV25-1 | TRBD2 | NA | TGTGCCAGCATAGGGACTAGCGGACCCCAAGAGACCCAGTACTTC | CASIGTSGPQETQYF
TRBJ2-3 | TRBV4-2 | TRBD1 | NA | TGTGCCAGCAGCCAAGCTACGACAGGGTACACAGATACGCAGTATTTT | CASSQATTGYTDTQYF
TRBJ1-5 | TRBV7-8 | TRBD1 | many | TGTGCCAGCAGCCCAGGACAGGCCAATCAGCCCCAGCATTTT | CASSPGQANQPQHF
TRBJ2-5 | TRBV7-9 | TRBD2 | NA | TGTGCCAGCAGCTTAGTTGGCGGGAGGGCTGAGACCCAGTACTTC | CASSLVGGRAETQYF
TRBJ2-5 | TRBV27 | NA | few | TGTGCCAGCGCGCCTCTTTTGGGACCCGATCGCGCCCAGTACTTC | CASAPLLGPDRAQYF
TRBJ2-2 | TRBV7-3 | NA | few | TGTGCCAGCAGCAAAACTCGGGGGGCAGCCACCGGGGAGCTGTTTTTT | CASSKTRGAATGELFF